The rows below give T cell receptor beta chains drawn from one sample of a study of T cell clusters in autoimmune cytopenias. For each CDR3 protein, TCRdb gives one entry from its re-call of the multiplex PCR reads, without DNA. The listing contains more than 1,500 distinct CDR3 sequences. Sequenced: peripheral blood. Receptors were obtained from a human donor with an autoimmune cytopenia, with autoimmune hepatitis or in good health (not recorded which). Each CDR3 is given with its conserved first and last residue. Only some rows state a clone size, as once, few, many or a class for expanded clones.

j_gene: TRBJ1-5; v_gene: TRBV6-1; abundance: medium-sized; CDR3aa: CASSDTHPNQPQHF
j_gene: TRBJ2-5; v_gene: TRBV4-2; abundance: .; CDR3aa: CASSPSGGNQETQYF
j_gene: TRBJ2-2; v_gene: TRBV6-5; abundance: medium-sized; CDR3aa: CASSYSTAGELFF
j_gene: TRBJ1-1; v_gene: TRBV11-2; abundance: .; CDR3aa: CASTFQGGMNTEAFF
j_gene: TRBJ2-3; v_gene: TRBV11-2; abundance: .; CDR3aa: CASSLDHPVDTQYF
j_gene: TRBJ1-2; v_gene: TRBV12-3/TRBV12-4; abundance: medium-sized; CDR3aa: CASSSEGLSYTF
j_gene: TRBJ1-2; v_gene: TRBV20-1; abundance: .; CDR3aa: CSARDRGAGYGYTF
j_gene: TRBJ2-7; v_gene: TRBV5-4; abundance: .; CDR3aa: CASSFTGASYEQYF
j_gene: TRBJ1-1; v_gene: TRBV6-4; abundance: medium-sized; CDR3aa: CASSSNTEAFF
j_gene: TRBJ2-1; v_gene: TRBV5-1; abundance: .; CDR3aa: CASSLVLHSGDYNEQFF
j_gene: TRBJ2-1; v_gene: TRBV6-1; abundance: medium-sized; CDR3aa: CASVFLGSGPYNEQFF
j_gene: TRBJ2-1; v_gene: TRBV5-6; abundance: .; CDR3aa: CASSLEPQGNNEQFF
j_gene: TRBJ2-7; v_gene: TRBV6-6; abundance: .; CDR3aa: CASSYSPEPPYEQYF
j_gene: TRBJ1-2; v_gene: TRBV15; abundance: .; CDR3aa: CATSRDSGRSYSYTF
j_gene: TRBJ2-7; v_gene: TRBV18; abundance: large; CDR3aa: CASSPGGAEQYF
j_gene: TRBJ2-3; v_gene: TRBV27; abundance: medium-sized; CDR3aa: CASSLSLRVLLTDTQYF
j_gene: TRBJ2-1; v_gene: TRBV20-1; abundance: .; CDR3aa: CSARKRDGREVSYNEQFF
j_gene: TRBJ2-3; v_gene: TRBV5-5; abundance: medium-sized; CDR3aa: CASSFELSTDTQYF
j_gene: TRBJ1-1; v_gene: TRBV10-3; abundance: .; CDR3aa: CAIRDWDRGQTEAFF
j_gene: TRBJ1-1; v_gene: TRBV7-6; abundance: .; CDR3aa: CASSLASRGTEAFF
j_gene: TRBJ2-1; v_gene: TRBV6-1; abundance: .; CDR3aa: CASSANSGRWNEQFF
j_gene: TRBJ2-7; v_gene: TRBV11-1; abundance: medium-sized; CDR3aa: CASSVLRTGAYEQYF
j_gene: TRBJ2-7; v_gene: TRBV5-5; abundance: medium-sized; CDR3aa: CASSTSQGPYEQYF